The 13 T cell receptor beta chains below come from one sample, sequenced in a study of cytomegalovirus exposure and HLA in healthy donors. PCR employed 60 Vbeta and 13 Jbeta primers. This table comes from immunoSEQ multiplex PCR, and its TCRdb copy is limited to in-frame clones, with some not included. The data hold 180,000 or so clones, with approximately 9.5% observed a single time. Sequences were obtained from PBMCs. These TCRs come from a woman in her 30s in good health and CMV-seropositive.

The chain uses TRBV2 and TRBJ2-7; no clear D. This CDR3 is built from 15 residues. Trimming took off 5 bases at V and 5 bases at J, with 19 bases between the two ends. Germline assignment: CDR1 SNHLY and CDR2 FYNNEI. CDR3 loop: CASSPPPNWLDEQYF. The CDR3 nucleotides read TGTGCCAGCAGTCCCCCACCAAATTGGCTCGACGAGCAGTACTTC.

The chain carries TRBV10-3 and TRBJ2-7, with 8 positions matching TRBD2. V lost 3 bases to trimming and J lost 3 bases; unmatched junction nucleotides: 13. The CDR3 contains 17 residues. CDR1 and CDR2 from the germline V gene are ENHRY and SYGVKD. The CDR3 coding sequence is TGTGCCATCAGTGACGCGGGAGGCCCACTTTTTATCTACGAGCAGTACTTC. This sequence encodes CAISDAGGPLFIYEQYF.

The V call is TRBV7-2, the J call TRBJ2-7, with a weak D call TRBD1 (6 bases). In germline, CDR1 is SGHTA, CDR2 FQGNSA. Deletions cut 5 bases from V and 4 bases from J, with 18 bases between. The CDR3 length is 15 residues. The CDR3 coding sequence is TGTGCCAGCAGCCGAGACAGGATGAATGTTTACGAGCAGTACTTC. This sequence encodes CASSRDRMNVYEQYF.

This clone has a handful of counts. This chain joins TRBV5-1 and TRBJ2-7; D is unclear. CDR1 is SGHRS, CDR2 YFSETQ, per germline. The CDR3 spans 13 residues. Trimming took off 0 bases at V and 5 bases at J, with 9 bases between the two ends. CDR3 in DNA: TGCGCCAGCAGCTTGGCCCCGGTAGACGAGCAGTACTTC. This sequence encodes CASSLAPVDEQYF.

The J gene is TRBJ2-7, the V gene TRBV6-1; D is unclear. Germline CDR1 reads MNHNS; CDR2 reads SASEGT. The CDR3 contains 13 residues. Trimming removed 0 bases from V and 3 bases from J, with 6 bases in between. DNA for the CDR3: TGTGCCAGCAGTGAAGCGCAGGTCTACGAGCAGTACTTC. It codes for CASSEAQVYEQYF.

The rearrangement uses TRBV6-1 and TRBJ2-7; no clear D. V dropped 6 bases and J dropped 3 bases, with 6 bases sitting between them. This CDR3 is 11 amino acids long. Germline CDR1 reads MNHNS; CDR2 reads SASEGT. The CDR3 here is CASREFYEQYF. Here the CDR3 DNA reads TGTGCCAGCAGGGAGTTCTACGAGCAGTACTTC.

A few counts support this clone. The chain employs TRBV7-2 and TRBJ1-1; TRBD1 aligns across 7 bases. Trimming took 2 bases from V and 7 from J; bases not matched to a gene: 4. CDR3 size: 13 residues. The germline CDR1 and CDR2 sequences are SGHTA and FQGNSA. DNA for the CDR3: TGTGCCAGCAGCTTAAACCGGGACAGTGAAGCTTTCTTT. Residues: CASSLNRDSEAFF. Drawing the rest from reference TRBV7-2 and TRBJ1-1, the complete variable domain is GAGVSQSPSNKVTEKGKDVELRCDPISGHTALYWYRQSLGQGLEFLIYFQGNSAPDKSGLPSDRFSAERTGGSVSTLTIQRTQQEDSAVYLCASSLNRDSEAFFGQGTRLTVV.

The chain couples TRBV11-2 to TRBJ1-2; the D is unclear. The CDR3 is 14 residues long. Deletions cut 5 bases from V and 1 base from J, with 11 bases between. Germline V CDR1 and CDR2: SGHAT, FQNNGV. The CDR3 DNA sequence: TGTGCCAGCAGCCCGACGGGATTTAACTATGGCTACACCTTC. Translated, it gives CASSPTGFNYGYTF.

The V call is TRBV4-1, the J call TRBJ2-1; 10 positions match TRBD2. This CDR3 is 16 amino acids long. The V gene end was trimmed by 0 bases and the J gene end by 8 bases; junction bases not matched to a gene: 7. Germline V lookup: CDR1 MGHRA, CDR2 YSYEKL. Written as DNA, the CDR3 is TGCGCCAGCAGCCAAGATAGCGGGAGGTTAATCTATGAGCAGTTCTTC. The encoded protein is CASSQDSGRLIYEQFF.

This clone came up a few times. This chain uses TRBV6-1 with TRBJ1-2, with D unresolved. Deletions cut 6 bases from V and 6 bases from J, with 14 bases between. The CDR3 length is 13 residues. Germline V gene data show CDR1 as MNHNS and CDR2 as SASEGT. As DNA, the CDR3 is TGTGCCAGCAGGCGGGGTAGCGGGCATGGCTACACCTTC. Translated: CASRRGSGHGYTF.

This clone was detected a few times. V and J are TRBV27 and TRBJ2-7; 9 bases are shared with TRBD2. The CDR3 is made up of 17 amino acids. Trimming removed 5 bases from V and 4 bases from J; junction bases left unmatched: 15. From germline, CDR1 is MNHEY and CDR2 SMNVEV (reference sequence). The CDR3 nucleotides are TGTGCCAGCAGTCCCCCACCGTTTAGCGGGAGCCGTTACGAGCAGTACTTC. Protein: CASSPPPFSGSRYEQYF.

In this sample, this clone turned up a few times. This chain links TRBV15 with TRBJ2-5, with D maybe TRBD1 (5 bases). The V gene's germline CDR1 is LNHNV and CDR2 YYDKDF (reference sequence). Trimming left V 0 bases short and J 5 bases short, with 16 bases between. The CDR3 totals 16 residues. The CDR3 DNA sequence: TGTGCCACCAGCAGAGATAGGAACAAAAACAGGGAGACCCAGTACTTC. Its protein is CATSRDRNKNRETQYF.

The genes are TRBV29-1 and TRBJ2-7, with 7 nucleotides matching TRBD2. J was trimmed by 3 bases and V by 3 bases; bases with no gene match: 8. This CDR3 region has 14 residues. Germline V gene sequence: CDR1 SQVTM, CDR2 ANQGSEA. The CDR3 loop reads CSVDAPGGSYEQYF. The CDR3 nucleotides are TGCAGCGTTGACGCCCCTGGCGGGAGCTACGAGCAGTACTTC.